This is a list of T cell receptor beta chains from one sample in a study of T cell responses to AZD1222 COVID-19 vaccine. Only in-frame clones appear in the TCRdb table, and some are missing; sequencing was by immunoSEQ multiplex PCR. Altogether approximately 74,000 clones are present, about nine tenths being singletons, with the ten largest covering about 2.5%. This sample comprised peripheral blood, obtained on day 0 of AZD1222 vaccination. These receptors were taken from an adult in good health. Both conserved end residues are part of each CDR3. A D gene is named only where the DNA matches it firmly. Clone size, where shown, is once, few, many, or a class for clones that have expanded.

d_call	clone_size	v_call	j_call	cdr3_aa	cdr3_nt
.	.	TRBV12-3/TRBV12-4	TRBJ2-1	CASSLGRFEQFF	TGTGCCAGCAGTTTAGGGCGATTTGAGCAGTTCTTC
.	.	TRBV27	TRBJ1-1	CASSPLGNTEAFF	TGTGCCAGCAGTCCATTAGGGAACACTGAAGCTTTCTTT
TRBD1	few	TRBV30	TRBJ1-2	CAWSPTGGGYTF	TGTGCCTGGAGTCCAACAGGGGGAGGCTACACCTTC
.	once	TRBV15	TRBJ1-5	CATSRVPVSNQPQHF	TGTGCCACCAGCAGAGTCCCCGTAAGCAATCAGCCCCAGCATTTT
.	.	TRBV30	TRBJ1-5	CAWGRDTSNQPQHF	TGTGCCTGGGGCCGGGACACTAGCAATCAGCCCCAGCATTTT
.	.	TRBV3-1/TRBV3-2	TRBJ1-2	CASSPDPGGNYGYTF	TGTGCCAGCAGCCCTGACCCCGGCGGGAACTATGGCTACACCTTC
.	.	TRBV15	TRBJ1-3	CATRKGRRDSGNTIYF	TGTGCCACCAGAAAGGGACGGAGGGACTCTGGAAACACCATATATTTT
.	.	TRBV27	TRBJ1-5	CASSLSRGGNQPQHF	TGTGCCAGCAGTTTGAGTCGGGGCGGCAATCAGCCCCAGCATTTT
.	.	TRBV12-3/TRBV12-4	TRBJ2-7	CASSPGPAYEQYF	TGTGCCAGCAGCCCAGGACCGGCCTACGAGCAGTACTTC
.	once	TRBV6-1	TRBJ1-5	CASSEATGPQHF	TGTGCCAGCAGTGAAGCAACAGGGCCCCAGCATTTT
.	.	TRBV19	TRBJ2-2	CASGAGLNTGELFF	TGTGCCTCTGGGGCAGGGCTTAACACCGGGGAGCTGTTTTTT
TRBD2	few	TRBV29-1	TRBJ2-5	CSVGLAGETQYF	TGCAGCGTGGGACTAGCGGGAGAGACCCAGTACTTC
.	.	TRBV6-5	TRBJ2-2	CASTLIRQYSGELFF	TGTGCCAGCACGTTAATCAGACAGTACAGCGGGGAGCTGTTTTTT
TRBD2	.	TRBV2	TRBJ2-3	CASRTSVTSTDTQYF	TGTGCCAGCAGAACTAGCGTAACTAGCACAGATACGCAGTATTTT
.	few	TRBV29-1	TRBJ2-7	CSVEILGSNPYEQYF	TGCAGCGTTGAAATCCTGGGGAGTAATCCCTACGAGCAGTACTTC
TRBD1	few	TRBV19	TRBJ2-7	CASSPPGGWRNYEQYF	TGTGCCAGTAGTCCCCCAGGGGGATGGAGGAACTACGAGCAGTACTTC
.	.	TRBV6-5	TRBJ1-6	CASSSGATRNSPLHF	TGTGCCAGCAGTTCGGGGGCTACTCGGAATTCACCCCTCCACTTT
.	.	TRBV7-8	TRBJ1-1	CASSPPGTTHTEAFF	TGTGCCAGCAGCCCCCCCGGGACGACGCACACTGAAGCTTTCTTT
.	.	TRBV5-6	TRBJ2-3	CASSGYRLSSTDTQYF	TGTGCCAGCAGCGGCTACAGGCTATCTAGCACAGATACGCAGTATTTT
.	.	TRBV11-2	TRBJ2-7	CASSVNLGREYSNYEQYF	TGTGCCAGCAGCGTAAACCTGGGCAGGGAGTATTCTAACTACGAGCAGTACTTC
.	.	TRBV20-1	TRBJ2-3	CSATDTQYF	TGCAGTGCCACGGATACGCAGTATTTT
.	once	TRBV30	TRBJ2-5	CAWREGAFGQETQYF	TGTGCCTGGAGGGAGGGGGCGTTTGGACAAGAGACCCAGTACTTC
TRBD1	.	TRBV10-2	TRBJ1-6	CATGQDSFYNSPLHF	TGCGCCACCGGACAGGACTCCTTCTATAATTCACCCCTCCACTTT
.	.	TRBV7-6	TRBJ2-1	CASSLSGEQFF	TGTGCCAGCAGCTTAAGCGGTGAGCAGTTCTTC
.	.	TRBV10-3	TRBJ2-2	CAISESMQFGGGELFF	TGTGCCATCAGTGAGTCGATGCAGTTCGGAGGCGGGGAGCTGTTTTTT
.	many	TRBV7-9	TRBJ1-4	CASSLGYGADEKLFF	TGTGCCAGCAGCTTAGGGTATGGGGCGGATGAAAAACTGTTTTTT
.	.	TRBV28	TRBJ1-2	CASSSHISPHGYTF	TGTGCCAGCAGTTCACATATAAGCCCTCATGGCTACACCTTC